These 6 T cell receptor beta chains were all obtained from the same sample, sequenced in a study of OX40 agonist ivuxolimab in advanced cancers. Produced via immunoSEQ multiplex PCR; TCRdb's table is partial and in-frame only. The table has tens of thousands of clones, about 90% seen once. Sequenced here: CD4+ or CD8+ T cells sorted from blood, sampled in a trial of the OX40 agonist ivuxolimab. These TCRs come from an adult with an advanced solid tumor such as melanoma, head and neck, liver or kidney cancer.

The V gene is TRBV15, the J gene TRBJ2-3; D uncertain. Trimming left V 0 bases short and J 0 bases short, with 7 bases between. The CDR3 runs to 15 residues. Germline V lookup: CDR1 LNHNV, CDR2 YYDKDF (reference sequence). The CDR3 nucleotides read TGTGCCACCAGCAGAGATCCCGCTAGCACAGATACGCAGTATTTT. Amino acids: CATSRDPASTDTQYF. Combining the CDR3 with reference TRBV15 and TRBJ2-3 gives the whole variable domain DAMVIQNPRYQVTQFGKPVTLSCSQTLNHNVMYWYQQKSSQAPKLLFHYYDKDFNNEADTPDNFQSRRPNTSFCFLDIRSPGLGDTAMYLCATSRDPASTDTQYFGPGTRLTVL.

The chain combines TRBV12-1 with TRBJ2-1; TRBD2 is taken as the D call from the table, unchecked against the DNA. TRBV12-1 is a known pseudogene. The CDR3 totals 16 residues. Written as DNA, the CDR3 is TGTGCCAGCAGCTTTGGGGGGACTAGCGGGAAGGATGAGCAGTTCTTC. Its translation is CASSFGGTSGKDEQFF.

This clone came up once. The chain has TRBV2 and TRBJ2-5; 9 nucleotides agree with TRBD1. V lost 10 bases and J lost 1; bases outside the gene matches: 16. CDR3 length: 17 amino acids. CDR1 is SNHLY, CDR2 FYNNEI, per germline. The CDR3 DNA reads TGTGCCACCCCCCGGACAGGGACAGGGCTTCCCCAAGAGACCCAGTACTTC. It is translated as CATPRTGTGLPQETQYF.

This chain connects TRBV30 to TRBJ2-4; unclear D gene. From germline, CDR1 is GTSNPN and CDR2 SVGIG (reference sequence). This CDR3 spans 12 amino acids. V lost 4 bases, J lost 6 bases, and 10 bases lay in between. CDR3 amino acids: CAWTSAGNIQYF. The DNA for the CDR3 is TGTGCCTGGACCTCGGCAGGAAACATTCAGTACTTC.

The chain is built from TRBV4-2 and TRBJ2-1, with D possibly TRBD2 on 6 matching bases. CDR3 length: 14 residues. V was cut by 7 bases and J by 7 bases, with 17 bases left in between. In germline, CDR1 is LGHNA, CDR2 YNFKEQ. The CDR3 reads CASNGGAYVNEQFF. The CDR3 DNA sequence: TGTGCCAGCAATGGAGGGGCCTATGTGAATGAGCAGTTCTTC.

The V gene is TRBV18, the J gene TRBJ2-7, with TRBD2 matching over 8 bases. V lost 5 bases and J lost 3; bases outside the gene matches: 3. The CDR3 has 13 residues. The germline gives CDR1 KGHSH, CDR2 LQKENI. The CDR3 coding sequence is TGTGCCAGCTCAACCGGGACTAGCTACGAGCAGTACTTC. Translating gives CASSTGTSYEQYF.